These 10 T cell receptor beta chains came from one sample sequenced in a study of blood T cell repertoires in COVID-19 (dated by TCRdb to between 2020 and 2021). Receptor amplification or capture employed the immunoSEQ multiplex PCR assay. TCRdb re-hosts the immuneACCESS table, in-frame sequences only. Its copies lack some clones; in the studies checked, an unresolved V gene accounts for under half of them, and the cause for the rest is not known. The sample table contains about 66,000 clones; only one count was recorded for about 90% of them. The ten largest clonotypes hold about 6.8% of the sample. Specimen: peripheral blood. Source of these receptors: a human donor in a cohort sampled during active COVID-19.

The J gene is TRBJ2-1, the V gene TRBV7-3, with D perhaps matching TRBD2 (6 bases). Germline V lookup: CDR1 SGHTA, CDR2 FQGTGA. The V gene lost 0 bases and the J gene lost 3 bases, with 12 bases spanning the gap. The CDR3 loop spans 16 amino acids. The CDR3 reads CASSLTSGGLYNEQFF. CDR3 coding DNA: TGTGCCAGCAGCTTAACTAGCGGCGGCCTCTACAATGAGCAGTTCTTC.

The genes are TRBV24-1 and TRBJ2-3; 9 positions agree with TRBD1. Trimming cost V 4 bases and J 7 bases; bases outside gene matches: 11. This CDR3 is built from 16 residues. CDR1 is KGHDR and CDR2 is SFDVKD in the germline V gene. CDR3 sequence reads: CATSDTRTGVYNTQYF. In DNA form, the CDR3 reads TGTGCCACCAGTGACACTAGGACAGGGGTTTACAATACGCAGTATTTT.

The chain uses TRBV3-1 (or the pseudogene TRBV3-2) and TRBJ2-6; 9 bases match TRBD2. The CDR3 consists of 14 residues. J was trimmed by 19 bases and V by 0 bases; bases with no gene match: 10. In germline, CDR1 is LGHDT, CDR2 YNNKEL (reference sequence). CDR3 in DNA: TGTGCCAGCAGCCAAGATACGGCTAGCGGGGACCCTACTTTC. This sequence encodes CASSQDTASGDPTF.

The chain is built from TRBV21-1 and TRBJ2-7; whether TRBD1, the table's D call, matches the DNA was not checked. TRBV21-1 is a pseudogene segment. The CDR3 runs 17 residues. CDR3 sequence reads: CASSPQEEGEQNYEQYF. CDR3 in DNA: TGTGCCAGCAGCCCCCAGGAAGAGGGGGAGCAGAACTACGAGCAGTACTTC.

This chain connects TRBV5-1 to TRBJ2-6, with 12 bases matching TRBD2. The germline V gene encodes CDR1 SGHRS and CDR2 YFSETQ. The CDR3 runs to 17 residues. With V trimmed by 4 bases and J by 2 bases, 4 bases remained unmatched. DNA of the CDR3: TGCGCCAGCAGCCCGACTAGCGGGAGTCCTGGGGCCAACGTCCTGACTTTC. Protein product: CASSPTSGSPGANVLTF.

The chain recombines TRBV7-2 with TRBJ2-1; 7 positions match TRBD1. This CDR3 comprises 15 residues. Germline CDR1 reads SGHTA; CDR2 reads FQGNSA. With 0 bases clipped from V and 5 bases from J, the junction kept 4 bases outside the gene matches. The CDR3 region has the DNA TGTGCCAGCAGCTTAGCAGGGGGCGCACACAATGAGCAGTTCTTC. Its protein product is CASSLAGGAHNEQFF.

The chain couples TRBV11-2 to TRBJ1-1; D is uncertain. The CDR3 runs 14 residues. Trimming stripped 1 base from V and 5 bases from J, with 11 bases between. The germline gives CDR1 SGHAT, CDR2 FQNNGV. CDR3 DNA sequence: TGTGCCAGCAGCTTAGCGGGGTCAGGAACTGAAGCTTTCTTT. This encodes CASSLAGSGTEAFF.

The CDR3 is CASSQDWPSGSPKQYF. CDR3 DNA: TGTGCCAGCAGCCAAGATTGGCCTAGCGGATCTCCCAAGCAGTACTTC. The V gene is TRBV4-2, the J gene TRBJ2-7; 7 nucleotides align to TRBD2. V trimming: 0 bases; J trimming: 8 bases; junction bases outside the gene matches: 13. The germline gives CDR1 LGHNA, CDR2 YNFKEQ. CDR3 size: 16 residues.

The chain employs TRBV4-3 and TRBJ1-2; D not certain. The CDR3 length is 14 residues. V was trimmed by 0 bases and J by 4 bases, leaving 9 bases between them. Germline V gives CDR1 LGHNA, CDR2 YSLEER. The CDR3 loop reads CASSQDSELYGYTF. The CDR3 DNA reads as TGCGCCAGCAGCCAAGATAGCGAGCTCTATGGCTACACCTTC.

This chain connects TRBV9 to TRBJ2-3; 11 bases line up with TRBD2. V lost 4 bases, J lost 4 bases, and 5 bases stayed unmatched. The length of the CDR3 is 15 residues. Germline V CDR1 and CDR2: SGDLS, YYNGEE. The CDR3 coding sequence is TGTGCCAGCAGCATTAGACTAGCGGGATCAGATACGCAGTATTTT. It specifies CASSIRLAGSDTQYF.